These T cell receptor beta chains were read from a single sample in a study of human T cells and chemical hapten exposure. TCRdb ran MiXCR on the RACE reads and lists one entry per CDR3 protein. The data hold 110,000 to 150,000 distinct CDR3 sequences, with 12% observed a single time. The source material was whole blood, sampled in connection with sensitization to the hapten diphenylcyclopropenone (DPC). The source is a woman in her forties or fifties with alopecia areata. Some clones in this sample may be carry-over from other donors' samples. The CDR3 runs from the conserved cysteine through the conserved F or W. Each record gives: clone size, V gene, D gene, J gene, CDR3 protein, CDR3 DNA. D genes are given only for firm matches. Clone size is shown for a subset of rows, as once, few, many or a class of expanded clone.

>few|TRBV14|TRBD2|TRBJ2-7
CASSQMAGATYEQYF
TGTGCCAGCAGCCAAATGGCGGGAGCGACCTACGAGCAGTACTTC
>many|TRBV27|.|TRBJ2-4
CASSRTGKNIQYF
TGTGCCAGCAGCCGGACGGGGAAAAACATTCAGTACTTC
>.|TRBV12-3/TRBV12-4|.|TRBJ2-2
CASSLRRGDTGELFF
TGTGCCAGCAGTTTACGCAGGGGGGACACCGGGGAGCTGTTTTTT
>many|TRBV20-1|.|TRBJ1-6
CSVNRAGSPLHF
TGCAGCGTCAACAGGGCCGGGTCACCCCTCCACTTT
>.|TRBV7-6|.|TRBJ2-2
CASSLLIAFDTGELFF
TGTGCCAGCAGTCTACTTATAGCGTTTGACACCGGGGAGCTGTTTTTT
>few|TRBV7-2|TRBD1|TRBJ1-5
CASSAETGEYQPQHF
TGTGCCAGCAGCGCCGAGACAGGGGAGTATCAGCCCCAGCATTTT
>.|TRBV7-6|TRBD1|TRBJ2-6
CASSLWTGNSGANVLTF
TGTGCCAGCAGCTTATGGACAGGAAACTCTGGGGCCAACGTCCTGACTTTC
>.|TRBV6-6|.|TRBJ1-4
CASTYAREKLFF
TGTGCCAGCACCTACGCAAGGGAAAAACTGTTTTTT
>few|TRBV28|.|TRBJ2-7
CASSFSWAGYEQYF
TGTGCCAGCAGTTTCTCCTGGGCAGGCTACGAGCAGTACTTC
>many|TRBV6-5|TRBD2|TRBJ2-7
CASSSRLAGGYEQYF
TGTGCCAGCAGTTCTCGACTAGCGGGAGGGTACGAGCAGTACTTC
>.|TRBV6-2/TRBV6-3|.|TRBJ1-1
CACSYKGTGLNTEAFF
TGTGCCTGCAGTTACAAGGGGACTGGATTGAACACTGAAGCTTTCTTT
>few|TRBV14|TRBD2|TRBJ2-1
CASSLGLAYAEQFF
TGTGCCAGCAGCCTCGGACTAGCCTACGCTGAGCAGTTCTTC
>.|TRBV7-3|.|TRBJ2-5
CASSLMPHQGGSVQETQYF
TGTGCCAGCAGCTTAATGCCCCATCAGGGGGGTAGCGTCCAAGAGACCCAGTACTTC
>many|TRBV5-5|.|TRBJ2-2
CASSLVAGTGELFF
TGTGCCAGCAGCTTGGTGGCGGGGACCGGGGAGCTGTTTTTT
>.|TRBV6-5|.|TRBJ2-1
CASSLVSGYEQFF
TGTGCCAGCAGCCTCGTCTCCGGGTATGAGCAGTTCTTC
>few|TRBV6-5|.|TRBJ2-7
CASSRPGRNYEQYF
TGTGCCAGCAGTCGCCCGGGACGGAACTACGAGCAGTACTTC
>.|TRBV19|.|TRBJ2-5
CASSPGAGRLETQYF
TGTGCCAGTAGCCCTGGAGCAGGACGATTAGAGACCCAGTACTTC
>.|TRBV7-9|TRBD2|TRBJ2-2
CASSVPGLAGLTGELFF
TGTGCCAGCAGCGTCCCGGGACTAGCGGGCCTCACCGGGGAGCTGTTTTTT
>few|TRBV15|.|TRBJ2-3
CATSRASTDTQYF
TGTGCCACCAGCAGAGCTAGCACAGATACGCAGTATTTT
>.|TRBV7-2|TRBD1|TRBJ2-6
CASSQLQGSGANVLTF
TGTGCCAGCAGCCAACTACAGGGGTCGGGGGCCAACGTCCTGACTTTC
>.|TRBV18|.|TRBJ2-2
CASSPDRTVPGELFF
TGTGCCAGCTCACCGGATCGGACAGTACCCGGGGAGCTGTTTTTT
>many|TRBV6-2/TRBV6-3|TRBD1|TRBJ2-1
CASSYSAGQGYNDEQFF
TGTGCCAGCAGTTACTCCGCAGGACAGGGGTATAACGATGAGCAGTTCTTC
>.|TRBV7-8|.|TRBJ2-2
CASSRPANTGELFF
TGTGCCAGCAGCCGGCCCGCGAACACCGGGGAGCTGTTTTTT
>few|TRBV7-2|.|TRBJ2-3
CASSLAAGRIDTQYF
TGTGCCAGCAGCTTAGCGGCCGGCAGGATAGATACGCAGTATTTT
>.|TRBV11-2|.|TRBJ2-4
CASSSGSKNIQYF
TGTGCCAGCAGTTCAGGGTCCAAAAACATTCAGTACTTC
>few|TRBV20-1|.|TRBJ1-4
CSASQGMEEKLFF
TGCAGTGCTAGCCAGGGGATGGAGGAAAAACTGTTTTTT
>many|TRBV9|.|TRBJ2-3
CASSFTRDPGLGTDTQYF
TGTGCCAGCAGCTTTACCCGTGACCCCGGCCTAGGCACAGATACGCAGTATTTT
>.|TRBV20-1|TRBD2|TRBJ2-4
CSARGPGGIQYF
TGCAGTGCTAGGGGACCGGGAGGCATTCAGTACTTC
>.|TRBV28|.|TRBJ1-2
CASSLSGASGGYTF
TGTGCCAGCAGTCTAAGTGGGGCATCCGGTGGCTACACCTTC
>few|TRBV10-3|TRBD1|TRBJ1-6
CAISGQGNSPLHF
TGTGCCATCAGCGGACAGGGGAATTCACCCCTCCACTTT
>few|TRBV12-3/TRBV12-4|.|TRBJ2-6
CASSSGPGANVLTF
TGTGCCAGCAGCTCTGGACCTGGGGCCAACGTCCTGACTTTC
>.|TRBV7-2|.|TRBJ2-1
CASSQEPGTEQFF
TGTGCCAGCAGCCAAGAGCCAGGGACTGAGCAGTTCTTC
>many|TRBV19|TRBD2|TRBJ2-7
CASSITSGRYKDEQYF
TGTGCCAGTAGTATTACCAGCGGGAGGTATAAAGACGAGCAGTACTTC
>.|TRBV27|TRBD1|TRBJ1-6
CASSLWQGDSPLHF
TGTGCCAGCAGTTTATGGCAGGGGGATTCACCCCTCCACTTT
>.|TRBV29-1|.|TRBJ2-5
CSVLETSETQYF
TGCAGCGTTCTTGAGACATCGGAGACCCAGTACTTC
>.|TRBV5-6|.|TRBJ1-5
CASSPGARSNQPQHF
TGTGCCAGCAGCCCCGGGGCCAGGAGCAATCAGCCCCAGCATTTT
>many|TRBV19|.|TRBJ1-1
CASRTPWGRLPEAFF
TGTGCCAGTAGGACCCCCTGGGGTCGACTTCCTGAAGCTTTCTTT
>few|TRBV7-9|.|TRBJ2-1
CASSRSGTYNEQFF
TGTGCCAGCAGCCGGTCCGGGACCTACAATGAGCAGTTCTTC
>many|TRBV12-3/TRBV12-4|TRBD2|TRBJ2-7
CAIASGSAYEQYF
TGTGCCATTGCGAGCGGGAGCGCCTACGAGCAGTACTTC
>.|TRBV9|.|TRBJ2-7
CASSPRQASSYEQYF
TGTGCCAGCAGCCCCAGACAGGCAAGCTCCTACGAGCAGTACTTC
>.|TRBV5-1|TRBD2|TRBJ2-3
CASSPGSGRGGTDTQYF
TGCGCCAGCAGCCCTGGAAGCGGGAGAGGAGGCACAGATACGCAGTATTTT
>.|TRBV11-2|.|TRBJ2-1
CASSKDRGYNEQFF
TGTGCCAGCAGCAAGGACCGGGGTTACAATGAGCAGTTCTTC
>few|TRBV6-2/TRBV6-3|.|TRBJ2-1
CASVLGARWNEQFF
TGTGCCAGCGTCCTAGGAGCCCGATGGAATGAGCAGTTCTTC
>many|TRBV7-8|.|TRBJ1-1
CASSRPRGTEAFF
TGTGCCAGCAGTAGACCCCGGGGCACTGAAGCTTTCTTT